Sequencing of this T cell receptor beta chain was carried out in a study of patients and donors after allogeneic stem cell transplantation. TCRdb ran MiXCR on the RT-PCR reads and lists one entry per CDR3 protein. Counted here are some 160,000 distinct CDR3 sequences, roughly 22% occurring once; the ten biggest clones make up around 26%. The V gene's germline CDR1 is MNHNS and CDR2 SASEGT. This CDR3 comprises 14 residues. V gave up 5 bases and J gave up 4 bases, with 12 bases separating them. The sequence derives from a human donor who was either an allogeneic HSCT recipient or a stem cell or donor lymphocyte infusion donor (not recorded which). It is not recorded whose cells these are; they may come from a transplant donor. The rearrangement uses TRBV6-1 and TRBJ1-5; perhaps TRBD1 as D (6 bases). The sample comprised blood, either unsorted or a sorted T cell fraction (not recorded which). The CDR3 is CASSLGGTNQPQHF. As DNA, the CDR3 is TGTGCCAGCAGTTTGGGGGGCACAAATCAGCCCCAGCATTTT.